This TCR beta chain was sequenced in a study of technical replicates of blood from a handful of donors. TCRdb's table, derived via immunoSEQ multiplex PCR, lists solely in-frame clones and lacks some. Of 40,000 to 65,000 clones in the sample, about 86% were seen once. The V gene's germline CDR1 is MNHEY and CDR2 SMNVEV (reference sequence). The CDR3 runs to 14 residues. With 2 bases removed from V and 4 bases from J, the gap between germline ends came to 12 bases. Sequences were obtained from PBMCs. The genes are TRBV27 and TRBJ2-7, with D tentatively TRBD2 (5 bases). This receptor was obtained from a human donor in good health. Some clones in this sample may be carry-over from other donors' samples. The CDR3 region has the DNA TGTGCCAGCAGTTTACAAGGTAGCGATTACGAGCAGTACTTC. Protein product: CASSLQGSDYEQYF.